The entry that follows covers one T cell receptor beta chain sequence. Antigen specificity is unknown. V shed 1 base and J shed 8 bases, with 8 bases lying between them. The germline CDR1 and CDR2 sequences are MDHEN and SYDVKM. The CDR3 is 12 amino acids. The data were taken from a study of early T cells in non-severe SARS-CoV-2 infection. On the study more broadly: It was bulk RNA from unsorted whole blood that was sequenced, and the chains were unpaired. The study, taken as a whole, reports: VDJdb-based matching was biased toward anti-spike CD8 responses and missed private and CD4 specificities.

TCRdb redid the calling of the 5' RACE reads with MiXCR, one entry per CDR3 protein. The data show under 60,000 distinct CDR3 sequences, with approximately 13% seen just once and about 9.4% held by the top ten. Sequencing was done on a sample of whole blood. The source of this sequence is an adult who was a healthcare worker with PCR-confirmed SARS-CoV-2 infection or an uninfected control (not recorded which). This sequence joins TRBV28 and TRBJ1-1; D not certain. The CDR3 protein is CASSLLSGEAFF. CDR3 in DNA: TGTGCCAGCAGTTTATTGAGTGGGGAAGCTTTCTTT.